The 28 T cell receptor beta chains listed next were all sequenced from one sample in a study of control samples from healthy donors and cancer patients. Generated by immunoSEQ multiplex PCR, the TCRdb table keeps only in-frame clones and is missing some. The sample lists 30,000 or so clones, 94% occurring once. The sample taken for sequencing was blood. All receptors derive from a man aged 60-69 years in good health.

This clone has only a few counts. This sequence joins TRBV7-9 and TRBJ2-7; D unresolved. The V end lost 1 base, the J end lost 3 bases, and 10 bases lay between the germline ends. The germline gives CDR1 SEHNR, CDR2 FQNEAQ (reference sequence). The CDR3 runs to 14 residues. In DNA form, the CDR3 reads TGTGCCAGCAGCTTAGGGTTAAAGGACTACGAGCAGTACTTC. Residues: CASSLGLKDYEQYF.

The chain has TRBV28 and TRBJ1-4; 8 positions agree with TRBD1. The CDR3 totals 15 residues. Germline V CDR1 and CDR2: MDHEN, SYDVKM. V dropped 3 bases and J dropped 3; count of bases not matched to a gene: 3. CDR3 loop: CASSFGGQANEKLFF. In nucleotides, the CDR3 is TGTGCCAGCAGTTTTGGGGGACAGGCTAATGAAAAACTGTTTTTT.

V and J are TRBV6-6 and TRBJ2-5; D is perhaps TRBD2 (5 bases). V was clipped by 5 bases and J by 7 bases, with 26 bases between them. This CDR3 is built from 17 residues. Per germline, CDR1 MNHNY and CDR2 SVGAGI (reference sequence). CDR3 region: CASSRNPGTSSKGTQYF. CDR3 sequence (DNA): TGTGCCAGCAGTCGCAACCCGGGAACTTCCTCAAAAGGGACCCAGTACTTC.

This chain links TRBV2 with TRBJ1-1; 10 bases are a match to TRBD1. The V gene end was trimmed by 6 bases and the J gene end by 11 bases; junction bases not matched to a gene: 3. Germline values: CDR1 SNHLY, CDR2 FYNNEI. This CDR3 has 11 amino acids. Written as DNA, the CDR3 is TGTGCCAGCAGCCCGGGACAGGGGGCTTTCTTT. It translates to CASSPGQGAFF.

The rearrangement uses TRBV14 and TRBJ1-2; D remains ambiguous. The V gene's germline CDR1 is SGHDN and CDR2 FVKESK. V lost 2 bases and J lost 8, with 15 bases in between. The CDR3 has 14 residues. The CDR3 region is CASSQTLSGRGYTF. The CDR3, as DNA: TGTGCCAGCAGCCAAACGCTGTCGGGGAGAGGCTACACCTTC.

The chain joins TRBV6-1 to TRBJ2-5; D remains unclear. CDR1 and CDR2 from the germline V gene are MNHNS and SASEGT. CDR3 length: 14 residues. Trimming cost V 2 bases and J 3 bases, with 10 bases left between them. The CDR3 loop is CASSESVLEETQYF. The CDR3 DNA reads as TGTGCCAGCAGTGAAAGTGTCCTTGAAGAGACCCAGTACTTC.

Concerning this clone itself: One end of the junction is discordant with germline, which a read error may explain. The chain has TRBV11-3 and TRBJ2-2; perhaps TRBD2 as D (5 bases). The germline V gene has CDR1 SGHNT and CDR2 YENEEA. This CDR3 region has 14 residues. The CDR3 reads CASSGTARHRGAVF. The CDR3 nucleotides are TGTGCCAGCAGCGGTACGGCTAGACACCGGGGAGCTGTTTTT.

The chain employs TRBV5-6 and TRBJ1-1, with D hard to call. The CDR3 is 16 residues long. The germline V gene has CDR1 SGHDT and CDR2 YYEEEE. V dropped 2 bases and J dropped 5 bases, with 19 bases sitting between them. The DNA for the CDR3 is TGTGCCAGCAGCTTAAGTCTCGGGCAGGTTTATACTGAAGCTTTCTTT. Its translation: CASSLSLGQVYTEAFF. The full variable domain, rest sourced from reference TRBV5-6 and TRBJ1-1, is DAGVTQSPTHLIKTRGQQVTLRCSPKSGHDTVSWYQQALGQGPQFIFQYYEEEERQRGNFPDRFSGHQFPNYSSELNVNALLLGDSALYLCASSLSLGQVYTEAFFGQGTRLTVV.

The chain has TRBV28 and TRBJ2-5; 8 nucleotides align to TRBD2. V lost 4 bases to trimming and J lost 5 bases; unmatched junction nucleotides: 9. The CDR3 runs 15 residues. Germline V gives CDR1 MDHEN, CDR2 SYDVKM. DNA of the CDR3: TGTGCCAGCAGTTCCCCGGGACTAGGAACCGAGACCCAGTACTTC. Residues: CASSSPGLGTETQYF.

This clone occurred once. The chain employs TRBV13 and TRBJ1-2; 8 bases agree with TRBD1. Germline values: CDR1 PRHDT, CDR2 FYEKMQ (reference sequence). The CDR3 sequence is 16 residues long. The V gene end was trimmed by 0 bases and the J gene end by 6 bases; junction bases not matched to a gene: 9. The CDR3 reads CASSLGDRVPWDGYTF. The CDR3 coding sequence is TGTGCCAGCAGCTTAGGGGACAGGGTGCCCTGGGATGGCTACACCTTC.

The genes are TRBV15 and TRBJ1-5, with D possibly matching TRBD1 (6 bases). Trimming stripped 3 bases from V and 4 bases from J, with 10 bases between. CDR1 and CDR2 from the germline V gene are LNHNV and YYDKDF (reference sequence). The CDR3 totals 14 residues. The CDR3 DNA reads as TGTGCCACCAGCAGGAGGGGGGGGAATCAGCCCCAGCATTTT. Translating gives CATSRRGGNQPQHF.

This clone showed up just a few times. This rearrangement joins TRBV5-6 to TRBJ1-4, with 10 bases identical to TRBD1. The CDR3 runs 14 residues. Trimming at V came to 2 bases and at J to 9 bases, leaving 4 bases not matched to a gene. Germline V gene sequence: CDR1 SGHDT, CDR2 YYEEEE. In DNA form, the CDR3 reads TGTGCCAGCAGCTTAGGGACAGGGGTGAAAAAACTGTTTTTT. Residues: CASSLGTGVKKLFF.

The gene calls are TRBV19 and TRBJ2-1; D gene uncertain. Germline V gives CDR1 LNHDA, CDR2 SQIVND (reference sequence). V was cut by 4 bases and J by 0 bases, with 16 bases left in between. The CDR3 runs to 17 residues. CDR3 residues: CASSTDRVYSSYNEQFF. The DNA of the CDR3 is TGTGCCAGTAGTACCGACCGGGTATACAGCTCCTACAATGAGCAGTTCTTC.

This chain links TRBV5-4 with TRBJ2-3, with 9 nucleotides matching TRBD1. Per germline, CDR1 SGHNT and CDR2 YYREEE (reference sequence). The CDR3 contains 17 residues. With 4 bases clipped from V and 4 bases from J, the junction kept 13 bases outside the gene matches. CDR3 DNA sequence: TGTGCCAGCAGCCCAGGGACAGGGATGGGGGATGCAGATACGCAGTATTTT. Amino acid sequence: CASSPGTGMGDADTQYF.

The chain combines TRBV5-1 with TRBJ1-2; D is undetermined. The CDR3 contains 14 residues. Per the germline V gene, CDR1 is SGHRS and CDR2 is YFSETQ. The V end was cut by 4 bases, the J end by 0 bases, with 10 bases between. This CDR3 is CASSPPGTNYGYTF. The CDR3 coding sequence is TGCGCCAGCAGCCCCCCGGGAACTAACTATGGCTACACCTTC.

The rearrangement joins TRBV7-2 to TRBJ1-2, with D perhaps matching TRBD1 (5 bases). V was cut by 4 bases and J by 0 bases, with 12 bases left in between. The CDR3 runs to 15 residues. The V gene's germline CDR1 is SGHTA and CDR2 FQGNSA. The CDR3 region is CASSYDSRANYGYTF. For the CDR3, the DNA is TGTGCCAGCAGCTACGACAGCCGAGCTAACTATGGCTACACCTTC. Looking up the rest from reference TRBV7-2 and TRBJ1-2 gives the full variable domain: GAGVSQSPSNKVTEKGKDVELRCDPISGHTALYWYRQSLGQGLEFLIYFQGNSAPDKSGLPSDRFSAERTGGSVSTLTIQRTQQEDSAVYLCASSYDSRANYGYTFGSGTRLTVV.

V gene TRBV5-5 combines with J gene TRBJ1-6; no definite D call. CDR1 and CDR2 (germline): SGHKS, YYEKEE (reference sequence). Trimming left V 0 bases short and J 7 bases short, with 8 bases between. The CDR3 runs to 14 residues. The CDR3 is CASSLDLPNSPLHF. In DNA form, the CDR3 reads TGTGCCAGCAGCTTGGATCTGCCCAATTCACCCCTCCACTTT.

The J gene is TRBJ1-1, the V gene TRBV19, with 8 bases identical to TRBD1. J was trimmed by 3 bases and V by 7 bases; bases with no gene match: 7. Germline CDR1 and CDR2: LNHDA and SQIVND (reference sequence). This CDR3 spans 14 amino acids. The CDR3 DNA follows: TGTGCCAGTACCCCCCGGACAGGGTACACTGAAGCTTTCTTT. This codes for CASTPRTGYTEAFF.

V usage is TRBV24-1 and J usage is TRBJ1-2, with 7 nucleotides matching TRBD1. V trimming: 4 bases; J trimming: 4 bases; junction bases outside the gene matches: 2. Germline CDR1 is KGHDR and CDR2 is SFDVKD. This CDR3 is 13 amino acids long. CDR3 residues: CATSDRDSYGYTF. The CDR3 DNA sequence: TGTGCCACCAGTGACCGGGACAGCTATGGCTACACCTTC.

The genes are TRBV5-1 and TRBJ2-7; D not certain. V was trimmed by 5 bases and J by 4 bases, leaving 13 bases between them. The CDR3 runs 13 residues. Germline CDR1 SGHRS, CDR2 YFSETQ. The CDR3 nucleotides are TGCGCCAGCAGATACTCGGACGGTTACGAGCAGTACTTC. Translation gives CASRYSDGYEQYF.

The chain employs TRBV9 and TRBJ1-2; tentative D call: TRBD1 (6 bases). The ends were cut back, 0 bases at V and 6 bases at J, with 12 bases in the middle. This CDR3 region has 14 residues. CDR1 and CDR2 (germline): SGDLS, YYNGEE. For the CDR3, the DNA is TGTGCCAGCAGCGTAGTTTCACAGGGCGATGGCTACACCTTC. As protein: CASSVVSQGDGYTF.

The V call is TRBV6-4, the J call TRBJ2-5; either TRBD1 or TRBD2 may fit D (5 bases each). This CDR3 is 15 amino acids long. The germline gives CDR1 MRHNA, CDR2 SNTAGT. With 1 base removed from V and 0 bases from J, the gap between germline ends came to 9 bases. The CDR3 nucleotides read TGTGCCAGCAGTGACTACAGGAGGTACCAAGAGACCCAGTACTTC. This translates into CASSDYRRYQETQYF.

The genes are TRBV7-9 and TRBJ2-3; 8 nucleotides match TRBD2. This CDR3 spans 14 amino acids. The junction had 2 bases not matched to a gene; V was cut back by 4 bases and J by 2 bases. Germline lookup yields CDR1 SEHNR and CDR2 FQNEAQ (reference sequence). CDR3 residues: CASSSSGFTDTQYF. Written as DNA, the CDR3 is TGTGCCAGCAGCTCTAGCGGGTTCACAGATACGCAGTATTTT.

The V and J genes are TRBV7-2 and TRBJ2-7; 7 nucleotides align to TRBD1. The CDR3 loop spans 15 amino acids. After removal of 4 bases from V and 4 bases from J, the junction contained 10 bases not matched to a gene. Germline values: CDR1 SGHTA, CDR2 FQGNSA. The CDR3 here is CASSYPDRVAYEQYF. The CDR3 coding sequence is TGTGCCAGCAGCTACCCCGACAGGGTCGCTTACGAGCAGTACTTC.

CDR3 region: CASSPTGFEAFF. CDR3 DNA: TGTGCCAGCAGTCCTACAGGGTTTGAAGCTTTCTTT. This rearrangement joins TRBV7-9 to TRBJ1-1; D possibly corresponds to TRBD1 (6 bases). The germline V and J ends were trimmed by 6 bases and 7 bases, with 12 bases remaining between them. Germline V gene sequence: CDR1 SEHNR, CDR2 FQNEAQ (reference sequence). This CDR3 contains 12 residues.

As to this clone: Compared with germline, one end of the junction differs, possibly owing to a read error. The chain has TRBV7-2 and TRBJ2-5; 10 nucleotides match TRBD1. Germline V gene data show CDR1 as SGHTA and CDR2 as FQGNSA. This CDR3 spans 13 amino acids. The CDR3 sequence is CASSLNAGTGENF. As DNA, the CDR3 is TGTGCCAGCAGCTTAAATGCCGGGACAGGGGAGAACTTC.

In its sample, this clone was seen once. The chain joins TRBV6-6 to TRBJ1-5, with D possibly being TRBD1 (5 bases). The V and J ends lost 7 bases and 6 bases respectively, with 19 bases between them. The germline V gene has CDR1 MNHNY and CDR2 SVGAGI (reference sequence). This CDR3 comprises 15 residues. The CDR3 sequence is CASTRGAQGGQPQHF. DNA of the CDR3: TGTGCCAGCACCCGCGGGGCTCAGGGCGGTCAGCCCCAGCATTTT.

The genes are TRBV6-5 and TRBJ2-2; 10 bases align to TRBD1. V was pared by 6 bases and J by 5 bases, with 6 bases of the junction left unmatched. The length of the CDR3 is 15 residues. CDR1 MNHEY and CDR2 SVGAGI come from the germline V gene. The CDR3 DNA sequence: TGTGCCAGCAGCGCCGGGACAGGGGCGACCGGGGAGCTGTTTTTT. Protein: CASSAGTGATGELFF.